This T cell receptor (beta chain) was sequenced for a study of graft-versus-host responses after intestinal transplantation (dated by TCRdb to the early 2020s). Background on the whole study: The transplants that recipients received were multivisceral, liver-intestinal, or isolated intestinal. Every recipient was given anti-thymocyte globulin induction, then maintenance tacrolimus and steroids for around three years. After intestinal transplantation, graft-versus-host and host-versus-graft alloreactive T cell clones in the graft, circulation and bone marrow were tracked using bulk TCR-beta CDR3 sequencing. To identify alloreactive clones, pre-transplant mixed lymphocyte reaction products were sequenced and compared with unstimulated pre-transplant donor and recipient T cells. The cohort enrolled fewer than 25 intestinal transplant recipients including one retransplant, and a few patients lacking pretransplant specimens were excluded. Donor T cell macrochimerism was defined as a peak of at least 4% donor T cells among recipient peripheral blood mononuclear cells. Instead of going to the commercial service, samples from a few later patients were sequenced in-house on an Illumina MiSeq and processed with MiXCR.

The CDR3 covers 17 residues, taking in both the cysteine and the phenylalanine. Solely the CDR3 DNA is kept, with 51 bases framed from the first base. Trimmed from V: 4 bases; trimmed from J: 5 bases; junction bases lacking a gene match: 16. The germline V gene specifies SGHRS as CDR1 and YFSETQ as CDR2. On this clone: Its antigen remains unidentified. No clone much larger than this one lies a single base away; base qualities are absent.

Beyond this particular receptor, the publication reports: In the allografts of patients with donor T cell macrochimerism, GvH to HvG T cell clonal ratios were high. GvH clones were detected in recipient bone marrow, and some appeared earlier in ileal mucosa or blood, consistent with an intestinal mucosal origin. The conclusions were limited by the relatively low number and heterogeneity of the intestinal transplant patients. Peak levels of circulating GvH clones were associated with declines in HvG clones early after transplant.

Library creation used the immunoSEQ multiplex PCR assay. For most patients, genomic DNA was isolated with the Qiagen DNeasy Blood and Tissue Kit and sent frozen to Adaptive Biotechnologies for TCR sequencing. High-throughput TCR-beta CDR3 sequencing of genomic DNA from most patients was performed by Adaptive Biotechnologies. As for the authors' bioinformatics: TCR sequencing data for more than 15 patients were retrieved from Adaptive's ImmunoSEQ software; a few other patients were processed with MiXCR and VDJtools. CD4 versus CD8 sorting errors were corrected by removing sequences found in both subsets at a frequency ratio below 5:1. Because the origin of CDR3 nucleotide sequences shared between donor and recipient could not be assigned, those sequences were removed. To be classed as alloreactive, a clone needed at least 2-fold expansion over unstimulated cells and a minimum CFSE-low frequency of 0.002% (template counts) or 0.001% (read counts). A clone was considered mappable if detected in the sequenced pre-transplant spleen, lymph node, or MLR CFSE-low populations of the donor or recipient. Cumulative frequency of alloreactive clones was calculated as a percentage of all sequences weighted by copy number. TCRdb obtained this table from immuneACCESS and retained in-frame rearrangements with V and J assigned. These tables miss some clones; where compared with another copy, unresolved V genes account for less than half of the shortfall, and the remainder is unexplained. D and trimming come from the DNA, and the V and J calls and clone size come from that table. For this sample there are tens of thousands of clones; roughly 90% appear just once. Over 0.4% of the sample is taken by the ten largest.

The sample's time point, from its label and the paper: cells obtained before transplantation from donor or recipient. CD3+CD4+ and CD3+CD8+ populations were FACS-sorted from unstimulated pre-transplant donor and recipient cells taken from spleen or lymph nodes. The receptor was derived from a human donor who received an intestinal transplant. The material sequenced was unstimulated CD8+ T cells sorted from spleen or lymph node cells, taken before intestinal transplant. The chain joins TRBV5-1 to TRBJ2-7, with 9 bases matching TRBD1. The CDR3 protein: CASSPLKGQGYSDEQYF. The DNA sequence is TGCGCCAGCAGCCCCCTTAAGGGACAGGGTTACTCGGACGAGCAGTACTTC.